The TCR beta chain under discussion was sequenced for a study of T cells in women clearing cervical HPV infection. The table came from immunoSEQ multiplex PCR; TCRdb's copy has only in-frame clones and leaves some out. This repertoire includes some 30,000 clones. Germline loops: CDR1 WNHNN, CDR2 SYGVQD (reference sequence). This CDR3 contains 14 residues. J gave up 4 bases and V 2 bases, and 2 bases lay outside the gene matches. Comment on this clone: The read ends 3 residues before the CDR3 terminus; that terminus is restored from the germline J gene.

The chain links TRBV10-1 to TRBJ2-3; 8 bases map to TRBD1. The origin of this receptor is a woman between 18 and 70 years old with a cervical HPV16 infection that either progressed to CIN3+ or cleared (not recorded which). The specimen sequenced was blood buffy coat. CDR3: CASSEGQGADTQYF. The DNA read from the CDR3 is TGCGCCAGCAGTGAGGGACAGGGCGCAGATACG.